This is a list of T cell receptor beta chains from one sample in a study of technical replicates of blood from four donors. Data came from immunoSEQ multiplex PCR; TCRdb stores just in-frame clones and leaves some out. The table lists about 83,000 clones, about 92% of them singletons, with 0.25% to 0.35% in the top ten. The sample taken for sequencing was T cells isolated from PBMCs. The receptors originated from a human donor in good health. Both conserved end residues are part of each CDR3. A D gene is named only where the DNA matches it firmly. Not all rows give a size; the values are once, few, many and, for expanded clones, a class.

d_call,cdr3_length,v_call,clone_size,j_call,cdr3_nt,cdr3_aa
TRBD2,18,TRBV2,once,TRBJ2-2,TGTGCCAGCGATACGGGACTAGCGGGAGGATCGAACACCGGGGAGCTGTTTTTT,CASDTGLAGGSNTGELFF
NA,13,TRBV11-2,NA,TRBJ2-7,TGTGCCAGCAGCTTCCCGGGACTCGGTAGTTTGTACTTC,CASSFPGLGSLYF
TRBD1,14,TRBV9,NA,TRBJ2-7,TGTGCCAGCAGTGCCGGGACAGTAAACTACGAGCAGTACTTC,CASSAGTVNYEQYF
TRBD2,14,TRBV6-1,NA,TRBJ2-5,TGTGCCAGCAGTGTGACGGGGGGACGAGAGACCCAGTACTTC,CASSVTGGRETQYF
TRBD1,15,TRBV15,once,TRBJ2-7,TGTGCCACCAGCAGAGATGAACAGGGGTTGGGCGAGCAGTACTTC,CATSRDEQGLGEQYF
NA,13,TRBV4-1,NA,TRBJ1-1,TGCGCCAGCACCCGTACCCTAAACACTGAAGCTTTCTTT,CASTRTLNTEAFF
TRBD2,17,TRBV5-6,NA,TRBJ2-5,TGTGCCAGCAGCGGGTGGGGCCGACTAGCGGGGGGGGAGACCCAGTACTTC,CASSGWGRLAGGETQYF
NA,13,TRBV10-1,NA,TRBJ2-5,TGCGCCAGCAGTGTGACTCTTGTCGGGACCCAGTACTTC,CASSVTLVGTQYF
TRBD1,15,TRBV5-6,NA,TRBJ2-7,TGTGCCAGCAGCAGACAGGGAAACATTTACTACGAGCAGTACTTC,CASSRQGNIYYEQYF
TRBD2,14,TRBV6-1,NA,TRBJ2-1,TGTGCCAGTAGTCGCGGGGGCTCCTACAATGAGCAGTTCTTC,CASSRGGSYNEQFF
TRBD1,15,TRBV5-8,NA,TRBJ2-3,TGTGCCAGCAGCTTCGGACAGGGGAGTACAGATACGCAGTATTTT,CASSFGQGSTDTQYF
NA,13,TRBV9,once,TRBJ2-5,TGTGCCAGCAACCTGGGCCCCCAAGAGACCCAGTACTTC,CASNLGPQETQYF
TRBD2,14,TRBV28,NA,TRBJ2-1,TGTGCCAGCTGCCCAGCGGGGGTTTACAATGAGCAGTTCTTC,CASCPAGVYNEQFF
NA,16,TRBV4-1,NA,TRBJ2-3,TGCGCCAGCAGCCCCCGTCCTAGCGACCCCACAGATACGCAGTATTTT,CASSPRPSDPTDTQYF
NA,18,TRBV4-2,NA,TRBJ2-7,TGTGCCAGCAGCCAAGATTATTTGATAGCGACGACCTCCTACGAGCAGTACTTC,CASSQDYLIATTSYEQYF
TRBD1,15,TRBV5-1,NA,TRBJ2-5,TGCGCCAGCAGCTTGGACCCAGGGGGCGGAGAGACCCAGTACTTC,CASSLDPGGGETQYF
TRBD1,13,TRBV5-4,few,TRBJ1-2,TGTGCCAGCATTGTACAGGGGGCGCATGGCTACACCTTC,CASIVQGAHGYTF
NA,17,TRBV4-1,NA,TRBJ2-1,TGCGCCAGCAACTCCATATATCTGGGACTCAGCTACAATGAGCAGTTCTTC,CASNSIYLGLSYNEQFF
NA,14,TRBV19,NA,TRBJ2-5,TGTGCCAGTAGCATCTTGGTTGGCGGAGAGACCCAGTACTTC,CASSILVGGETQYF
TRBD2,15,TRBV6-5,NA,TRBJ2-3,TGTGCCAGCAGCTACTTGCGGGGGAGCACAGATACGCAGTATTTT,CASSYLRGSTDTQYF
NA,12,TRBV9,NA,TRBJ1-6,TGTGCCAGTGGGACACACAATTCACCCCTCCACTTT,CASGTHNSPLHF
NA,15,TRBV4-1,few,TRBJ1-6,TGCGCCAGCAGCCCGAGACAGGCCTATAATTCACCCCTCCACTTT,CASSPRQAYNSPLHF
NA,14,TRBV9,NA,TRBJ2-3,TGTGCCAGCAGCCCGTGGGGAGACACAGATACGCAGTATTTT,CASSPWGDTDTQYF
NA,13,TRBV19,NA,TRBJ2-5,TGTGCCAGTAGCACTAGAGGAGAAGAGACCCAGTACTTC,CASSTRGEETQYF
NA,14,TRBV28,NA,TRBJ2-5,TGTGCCAGCAGTTCCGGACAGAGGAAAGAGACCCAGTACTTC,CASSSGQRKETQYF
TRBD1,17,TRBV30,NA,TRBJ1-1,TGTGCCTGGAGTTCCCTCGGTTGGGACAGGGGGTACACTGAAGCTTTCTTT,CAWSSLGWDRGYTEAFF
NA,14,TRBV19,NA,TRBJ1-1,TGTGCCAGTAGTATGCGGGGGGTGAACACTGAAGCTTTCTTT,CASSMRGVNTEAFF
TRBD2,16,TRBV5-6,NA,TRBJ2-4,TGTGCCAGCAGCCCCCTTGCGGGGGGGCCAAAAAACATTCAGTACTTC,CASSPLAGGPKNIQYF